This TCR beta chain was profiled in a study of graft-versus-host responses after intestinal transplantation. Study-wide context: Induction with anti-thymocyte globulin, then tacrolimus and steroids for around three years, was given to all recipients. Notes on the study in general: Allografts from individuals with graft-donor T cell macrochimerism displayed high graft-versus-host to host-versus-graft clonal ratios.

Comments on this clone: What it recognizes is unknown.

Sequencing was performed with immunoSEQ multiplex PCR; in TCRdb, only in-frame clones are kept and a portion is missing. This table has 20,000 or so clones, about 93% appearing once. CDR1 SGDLS and CDR2 YYNGEE come from the germline V gene. With 4 bases clipped from V and 7 bases from J, the junction kept 9 bases outside the gene matches. The CDR3 spans 14 residues. The clonotype comes from a human patient who received an intestinal transplant, so some T cells may come from the graft donor. This material consisted of PBMCs, taken around 350 days after transplant. This sequence joins TRBV9 and TRBJ2-7, with 9 bases lining up with TRBD2. The CDR3 loop reads CASSSSGEAEEQYF. The CDR3 nucleotides read TGTGCCAGCAGCTCTAGCGGGGAGGCGGAGGAGCAGTACTTC.